The source of this T cell receptor (beta chain) is a study of T cell responses to AZD1222 COVID-19 vaccine. Study-level information: Second-dose intervals of approximately 4 or approximately 12 weeks were pooled. Regarding the study as a whole: Unmutated variant regions are reportedly the target of nearly half of TCRs that are spike-specific. Clonal diversity was possibly underestimated, and white British individuals and females predominated among donors.

Notes on this clone: Its antigen is undetermined.

Per germline, CDR1 DFQATT and CDR2 SNEGSKA (reference sequence). There are 10 residues in the CDR3. V dropped 3 bases and J dropped 8 bases, with 4 bases sitting between them. Sequenced by immunoSEQ multiplex PCR; TCRdb stores in-frame clones only, minus some. Here the sample spans roughly 120,000 clones, 85% to 95% being singletons. The sample here was peripheral blood, taken on day 0 of AZD1222 vaccination. The chain joins TRBV20-1 to TRBJ1-4; D is unclear. This TCR came from an adult in good health. CDR3 sequence (DNA): TGCAGTGCTAGCGGGGAAAAACTGTTTTTT. It encodes CSASGEKLFF.